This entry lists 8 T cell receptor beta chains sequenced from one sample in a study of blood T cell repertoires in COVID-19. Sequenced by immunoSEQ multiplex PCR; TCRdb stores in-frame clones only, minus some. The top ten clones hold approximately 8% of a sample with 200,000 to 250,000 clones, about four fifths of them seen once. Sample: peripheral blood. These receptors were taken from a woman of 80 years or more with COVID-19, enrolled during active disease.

The CDR3 DNA reads as TGTGCCAGCAAGGTGGAGTTATATAGCAATCAGCCCCAGCATTTT. Translated: CASKVELYSNQPQHF. This sequence joins TRBV6-5 and TRBJ1-5; D gene unclear. CDR1 and CDR2 from the germline V gene are MNHEY and SVGAGI. The CDR3 totals 15 residues. V was clipped by 7 bases and J by 0 bases, with 13 bases between them.

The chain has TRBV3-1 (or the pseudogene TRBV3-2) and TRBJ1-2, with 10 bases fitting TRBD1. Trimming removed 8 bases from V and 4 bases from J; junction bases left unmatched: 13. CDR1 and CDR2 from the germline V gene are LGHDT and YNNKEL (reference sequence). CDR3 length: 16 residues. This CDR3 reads CASAGQGLGWTYGYTF. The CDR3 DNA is TGTGCCAGCGCGGGACAGGGGCTCGGTTGGACCTATGGCTACACCTTC.

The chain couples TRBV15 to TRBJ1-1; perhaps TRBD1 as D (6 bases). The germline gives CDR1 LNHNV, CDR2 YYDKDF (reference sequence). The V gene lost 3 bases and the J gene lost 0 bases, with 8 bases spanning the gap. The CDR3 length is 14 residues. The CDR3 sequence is CATSSYRVNTEAFF. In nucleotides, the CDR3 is TGTGCCACCAGCAGTTACAGGGTGAACACTGAAGCTTTCTTT.

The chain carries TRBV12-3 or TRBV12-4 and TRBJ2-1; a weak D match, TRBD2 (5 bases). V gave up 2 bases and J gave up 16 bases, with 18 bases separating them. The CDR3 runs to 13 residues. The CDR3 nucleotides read TGTGCCAGCAGTTTAACCCTCCGGACTTCCCCCTTCTTC. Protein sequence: CASSLTLRTSPFF.

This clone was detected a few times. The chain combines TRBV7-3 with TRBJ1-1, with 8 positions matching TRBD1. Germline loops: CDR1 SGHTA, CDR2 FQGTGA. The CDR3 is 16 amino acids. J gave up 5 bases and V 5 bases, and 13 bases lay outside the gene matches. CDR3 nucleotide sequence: TGTGCCAGCAGCCTAAGAGCAGGGGGCTCGGGTACTGAAGCTTTCTTT. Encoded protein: CASSLRAGGSGTEAFF.

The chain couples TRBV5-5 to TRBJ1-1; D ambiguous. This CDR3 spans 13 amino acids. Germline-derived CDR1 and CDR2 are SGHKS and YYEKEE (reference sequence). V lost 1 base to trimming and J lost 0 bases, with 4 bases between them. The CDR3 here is CASSLIMNTEAFF. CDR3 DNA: TGTGCCAGCAGCTTGATTATGAACACTGAAGCTTTCTTT.

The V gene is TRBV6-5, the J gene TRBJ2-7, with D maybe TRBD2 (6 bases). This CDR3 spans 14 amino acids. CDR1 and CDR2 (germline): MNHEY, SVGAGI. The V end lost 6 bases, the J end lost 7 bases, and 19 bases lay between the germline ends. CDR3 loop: CASRDFGGSLEQYF. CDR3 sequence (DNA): TGTGCCAGCAGGGATTTCGGAGGGAGCTTAGAGCAGTACTTC.

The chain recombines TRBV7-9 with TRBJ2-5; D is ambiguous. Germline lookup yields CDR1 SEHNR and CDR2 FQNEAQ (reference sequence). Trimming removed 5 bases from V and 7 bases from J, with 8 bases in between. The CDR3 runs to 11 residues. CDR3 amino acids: CASSPRWTQYF. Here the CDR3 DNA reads TGTGCCAGCAGCCCCCGGTGGACCCAGTACTTC.